This TCR beta chain came from a study of T cell responses to AZD1222 COVID-19 vaccine (dated by TCRdb to the early 2020s). About the investigation overall: AZD1222 recipients with second doses at about 4 weeks or about 12 weeks were pooled, because spike-specific TCR depth and breadth did not differ between schedules. A total of over 230 trial participants underwent TCR sequencing, of whom 200 to 220 received two doses of AZD1222 and about 26 received two doses of the MenACWY control vaccine. Trial participants were enrolled into age subgroups of 18-55, 56-69 and 70-plus years, which contained roughly 150, 30 and 60 TCR-sequenced participants, respectively. General conclusions and limits of the study: Reportedly, close to half of the unique spike-specific TCRs recognized epitopes lying outside the regions that are mutated in the B.1.351 and B.1.1.7 variants. The 56-69-year group was small, and its depth increase did not reach significance, likely because of low power. Participants were mostly white British, with more females than males. The authors suggested clonal diversity may have been underestimated. Conclusions about previously exposed vaccinees were limited because only five to seven AZD1222 recipients were SARS-CoV-2 seropositive at baseline. No day 14 peak-response samples were available, so repertoires were characterized only after the peak T cell response. Spike-specific TCR breadth and depth rose significantly after two AZD1222 doses compared with day 0 and with MenACWY recipients. The vaccine-associated CD4 TCRs covered the entire spike protein, and the dominant responses fell in regions 160-218 and 743-854.

The time point label, as the study defines it: baseline before first vaccination. Samples from vaccinated people were obtained from the UK trials COV001 and COV002, which included a single-blind randomized controlled phase 2/3 trial of AZD1222 (ChAdOx1 nCoV-19) in healthy adults. For TCRbeta chain sequencing, PBMC samples from trial participants were taken at day 0 and at day 28 after the second dose. Concerning this clone: The target of this receptor is not known. No qualities accompany the bases; no much larger clone lies one base away.

The CDR3 regions of human TCRbeta chains were analyzed by immunosequencing. Per the authors' processing: TCRs in the repertoires were matched against a reference library of SARS-CoV-2-specific TCRs that had been generated with the MIRA antigen-specificity platform. Breadth was defined as the fraction of unique TCRs that were SARS-CoV-2-associated. Depth was defined as the fraction of total T cells that were SARS-CoV-2-associated. Using the MIRA data, each spike-specific TCR was mapped to the spike region that the TCR reacts to and placed in a CD4 or CD8 class. Log10-transformed breadth and depth values were compared by one-way ANOVA with Sidak's multiple comparisons tests. TCRdb retrieved this table from immuneACCESS and kept in-frame rearrangements only. Not all clones are present; in checked studies, unresolved V genes account for under half, and no reason is known for the remainder. From that table come the V and J calls and clone size; the DNA was used to work out D and trimming. The sample profile shows some 180,000 clones; about 90% of them were found once. About 0.49% of the sample is held by the ten biggest clonotypes.

The TCR sequence derives from an adult in good health. The sample here was peripheral blood, taken on day 0 of AZD1222 vaccination.

The bases read TGTGCCAGCAGCCTACTAACAGGGCCGGGCTACACCTTC. It codes for CASSLLTGPGYTF. The rearrangement joined TRBV3-1 (or the pseudogene TRBV3-2) to TRBJ1-2; TRBD1 is perhaps the D gene, given 6 matching bases. Trimming removed 4 bases from V and 8 bases from J, leaving 14 bases between the germline ends. From its cysteine to its phenylalanine, the CDR3 spans 13 amino acids. Kept here is only the CDR3 DNA, which spans 39 bases and is read in frame from base 1. CDR1 LGHDT and CDR2 YNNKEL are derived from the germline V gene (reference sequence).